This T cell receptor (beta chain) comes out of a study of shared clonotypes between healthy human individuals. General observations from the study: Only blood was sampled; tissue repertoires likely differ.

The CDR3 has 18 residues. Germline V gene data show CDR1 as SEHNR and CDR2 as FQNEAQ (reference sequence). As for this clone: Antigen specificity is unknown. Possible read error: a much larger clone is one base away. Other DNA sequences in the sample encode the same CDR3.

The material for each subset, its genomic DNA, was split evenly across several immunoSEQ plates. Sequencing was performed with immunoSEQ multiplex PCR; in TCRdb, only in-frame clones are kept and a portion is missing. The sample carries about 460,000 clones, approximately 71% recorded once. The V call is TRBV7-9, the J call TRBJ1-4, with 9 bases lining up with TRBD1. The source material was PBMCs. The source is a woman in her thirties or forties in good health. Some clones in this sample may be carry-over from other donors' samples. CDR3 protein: CASSDRTGTGSTRHKLFF. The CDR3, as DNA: TGTGCCAGCAGCGACCGGACCGGGACAGGGTCAACCCGTCATAAACTATTTTTT.